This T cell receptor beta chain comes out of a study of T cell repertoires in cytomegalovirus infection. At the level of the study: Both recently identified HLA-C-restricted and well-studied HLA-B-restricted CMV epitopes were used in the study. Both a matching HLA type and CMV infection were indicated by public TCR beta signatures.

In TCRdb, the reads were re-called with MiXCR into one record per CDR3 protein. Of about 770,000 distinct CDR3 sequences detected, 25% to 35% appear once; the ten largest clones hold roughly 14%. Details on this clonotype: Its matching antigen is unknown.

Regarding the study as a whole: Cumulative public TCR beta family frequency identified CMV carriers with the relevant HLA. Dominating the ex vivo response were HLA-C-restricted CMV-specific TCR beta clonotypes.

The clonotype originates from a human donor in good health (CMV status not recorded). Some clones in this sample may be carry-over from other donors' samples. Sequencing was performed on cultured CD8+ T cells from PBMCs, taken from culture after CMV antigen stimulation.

This chain's CDR3 is CASSYFRGKDTEAFF. The CDR3, as DNA: TGTGCCAGCAGTTACTTTCGGGGCAAGGACACTGAAGCTTTCTTT. V and J are TRBV6-5 and TRBJ1-1, with D possibly TRBD1 on 5 matching bases. V lost 1 base and J lost 3, with 12 bases in between. Germline V gene data show CDR1 as MNHEY and CDR2 as SVGAGI. CDR3 length equals 15 residues.